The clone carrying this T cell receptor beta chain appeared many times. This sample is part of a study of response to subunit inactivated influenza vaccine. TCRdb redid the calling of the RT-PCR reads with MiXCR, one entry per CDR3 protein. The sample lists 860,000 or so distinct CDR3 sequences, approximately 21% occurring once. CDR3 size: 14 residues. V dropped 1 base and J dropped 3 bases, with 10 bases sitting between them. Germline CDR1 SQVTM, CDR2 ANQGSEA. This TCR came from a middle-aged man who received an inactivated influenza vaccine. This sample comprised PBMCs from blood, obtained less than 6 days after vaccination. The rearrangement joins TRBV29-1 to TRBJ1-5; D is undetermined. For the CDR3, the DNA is TGCAGCGTTGAAGTGGCGGATCCCAATCAGCCCCAGCATTTT. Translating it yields CSVEVADPNQPQHF.